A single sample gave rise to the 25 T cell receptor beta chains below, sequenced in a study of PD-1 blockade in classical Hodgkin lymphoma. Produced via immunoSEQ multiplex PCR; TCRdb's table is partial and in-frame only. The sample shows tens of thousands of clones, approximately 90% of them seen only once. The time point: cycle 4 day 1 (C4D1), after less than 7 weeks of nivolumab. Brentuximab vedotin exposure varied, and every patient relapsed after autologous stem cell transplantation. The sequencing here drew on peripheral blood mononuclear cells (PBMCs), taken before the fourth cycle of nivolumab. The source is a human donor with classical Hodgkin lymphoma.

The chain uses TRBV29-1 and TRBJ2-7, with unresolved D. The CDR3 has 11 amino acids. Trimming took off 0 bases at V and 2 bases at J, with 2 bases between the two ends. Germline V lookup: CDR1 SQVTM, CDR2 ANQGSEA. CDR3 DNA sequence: TGCAGCGTTGAAGAAACCTACGAGCAGTACTTC. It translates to CSVEETYEQYF.

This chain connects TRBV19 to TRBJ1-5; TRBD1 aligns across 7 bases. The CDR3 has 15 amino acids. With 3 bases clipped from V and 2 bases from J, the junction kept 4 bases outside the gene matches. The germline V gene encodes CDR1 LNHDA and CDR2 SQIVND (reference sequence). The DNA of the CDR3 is TGTGCCAGTAGTATTACAGGGGTGGGCAATCAGCCCCAGCATTTT. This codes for CASSITGVGNQPQHF. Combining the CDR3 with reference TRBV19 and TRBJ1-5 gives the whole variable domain DGGITQSPKYLFRKEGQNVTLSCEQNLNHDAMYWYRQDPGQGLRLIYYSQIVNDFQKGDIAEGYSVSREKKESFPLTVTSAQKNPTAFYLCASSITGVGNQPQHFGDGTRLSIL.

In DNA form, the CDR3 reads TGTGCCAGCAGCGAGGGTCTTAGCGGGAGGGCGAGGATGGTGAACGAGCAGTACTTC. Protein product: CASSEGLSGRARMVNEQYF. The chain employs TRBV5-4 and TRBJ2-7, with TRBD2 identical over 11 bases. Germline assignment: CDR1 SGHNT and CDR2 YYREEE (reference sequence). V lost 4 bases and J lost 5; bases outside the gene matches: 20. There are 19 residues in the CDR3.

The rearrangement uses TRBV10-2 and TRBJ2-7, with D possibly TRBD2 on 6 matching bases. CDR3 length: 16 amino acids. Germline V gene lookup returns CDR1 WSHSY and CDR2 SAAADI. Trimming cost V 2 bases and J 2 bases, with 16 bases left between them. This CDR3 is CASSEGRAGRTYEQYF. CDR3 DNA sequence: TGCGCCAGCAGTGAGGGTAGGGCGGGGAGAACCTACGAGCAGTACTTC.

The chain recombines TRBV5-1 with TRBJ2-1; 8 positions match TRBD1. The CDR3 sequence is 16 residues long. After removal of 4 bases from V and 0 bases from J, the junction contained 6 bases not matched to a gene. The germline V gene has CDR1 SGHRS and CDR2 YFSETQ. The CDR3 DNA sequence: TGCGCCAGCAGCCCAAGGACAGGGAGCTCCTACAATGAGCAGTTCTTC. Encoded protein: CASSPRTGSSYNEQFF.

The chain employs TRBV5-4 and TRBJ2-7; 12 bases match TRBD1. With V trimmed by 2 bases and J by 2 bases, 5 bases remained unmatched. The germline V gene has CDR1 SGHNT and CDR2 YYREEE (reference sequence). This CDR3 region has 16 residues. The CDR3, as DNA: TGTGCCAGCAGCTTCCCGGGACAGGGGGCCGCCTACGAGCAGTACTTC. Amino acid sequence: CASSFPGQGAAYEQYF. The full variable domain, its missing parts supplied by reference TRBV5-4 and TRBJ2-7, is ETGVTQSPTHLIKTRGQQVTLRCSSQSGHNTVSWYQQALGQGPQFIFQYYREEENGRGNFPPRFSGLQFPNYSSELNVNALELDDSALYLCASSFPGQGAAYEQYFGPGTRLTVT.

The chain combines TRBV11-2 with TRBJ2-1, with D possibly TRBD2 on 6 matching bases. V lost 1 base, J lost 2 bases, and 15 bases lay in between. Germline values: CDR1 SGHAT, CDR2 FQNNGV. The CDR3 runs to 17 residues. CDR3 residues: CASSLGPDYHPYNEQFF. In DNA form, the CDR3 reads TGTGCCAGCAGCTTAGGCCCGGACTACCATCCCTACAATGAGCAGTTCTTC.

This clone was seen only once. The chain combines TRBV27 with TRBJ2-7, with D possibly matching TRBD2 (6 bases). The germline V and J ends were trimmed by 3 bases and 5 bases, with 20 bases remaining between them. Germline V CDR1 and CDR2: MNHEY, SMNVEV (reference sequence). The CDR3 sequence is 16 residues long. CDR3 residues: CASSFIAGLRLDEQYF. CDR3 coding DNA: TGTGCCAGCAGTTTTATCGCGGGGCTCCGACTAGACGAGCAGTACTTC.

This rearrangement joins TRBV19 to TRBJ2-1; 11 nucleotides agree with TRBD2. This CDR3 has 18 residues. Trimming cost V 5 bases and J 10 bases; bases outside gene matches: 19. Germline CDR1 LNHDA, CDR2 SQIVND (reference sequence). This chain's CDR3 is CASSGLPLLAGVSREQFF. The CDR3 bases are TGTGCCAGTAGTGGCCTCCCACTACTAGCGGGAGTATCGCGGGAGCAGTTCTTC.

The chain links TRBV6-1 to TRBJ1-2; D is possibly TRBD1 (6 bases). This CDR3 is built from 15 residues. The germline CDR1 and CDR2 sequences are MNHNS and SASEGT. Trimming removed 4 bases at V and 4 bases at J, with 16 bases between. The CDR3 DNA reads TGTGCCAGCAGTGTACCCGCCGGGACACCCTATGGCTACACCTTC. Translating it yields CASSVPAGTPYGYTF.

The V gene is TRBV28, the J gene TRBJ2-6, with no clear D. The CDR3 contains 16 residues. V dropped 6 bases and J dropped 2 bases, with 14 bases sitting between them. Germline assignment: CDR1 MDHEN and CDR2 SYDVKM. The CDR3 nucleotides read TGTGCCAGCAGAAATTCGGTTCAGCCTGGGGCCAACGTCCTGACTTTC. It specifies CASRNSVQPGANVLTF. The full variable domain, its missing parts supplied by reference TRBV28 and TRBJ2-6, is DVKVTQSSRYLVKRTGEKVFLECVQDMDHENMFWYRQDPGLGLRLIYFSYDVKMKEKGDIPEGYSVSREKKERFSLILESASTNQTSMYLCASRNSVQPGANVLTFGAGSRLTVL.

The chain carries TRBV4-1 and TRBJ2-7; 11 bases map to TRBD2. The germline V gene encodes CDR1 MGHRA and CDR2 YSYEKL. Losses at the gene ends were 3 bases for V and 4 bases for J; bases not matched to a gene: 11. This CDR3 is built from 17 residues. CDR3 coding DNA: TGCGCCAGCAGCCACCCCAATAGCGGGAGGGGTCTATACGAGCAGTACTTC. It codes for CASSHPNSGRGLYEQYF.

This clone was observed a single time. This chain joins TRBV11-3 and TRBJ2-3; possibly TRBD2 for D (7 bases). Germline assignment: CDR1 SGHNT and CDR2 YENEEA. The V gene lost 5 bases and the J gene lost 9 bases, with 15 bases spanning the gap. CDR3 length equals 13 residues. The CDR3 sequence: CASSLTTGGTQYF. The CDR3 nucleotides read TGTGCCAGCAGCCTGACGACGGGGGGCACGCAGTATTTT.

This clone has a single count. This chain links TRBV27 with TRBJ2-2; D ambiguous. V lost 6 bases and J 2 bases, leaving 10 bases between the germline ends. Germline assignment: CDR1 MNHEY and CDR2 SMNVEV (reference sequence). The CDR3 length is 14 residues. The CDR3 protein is CASRSGPNTGELFF. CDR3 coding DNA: TGTGCCAGCAGATCCGGGCCAAACACCGGGGAGCTGTTTTTT.

The CDR3 DNA follows: TGTGCCACCAGCGGAGGGATGAACACTGAAGCTTTCTTT. It codes for CATSGGMNTEAFF. The J gene is TRBJ1-1, the V gene TRBV15; no clear D. Germline CDR1 LNHNV, CDR2 YYDKDF (reference sequence). CDR3 length: 13 residues. Trimming took off 5 bases at V and 0 bases at J, with 7 bases between the two ends.

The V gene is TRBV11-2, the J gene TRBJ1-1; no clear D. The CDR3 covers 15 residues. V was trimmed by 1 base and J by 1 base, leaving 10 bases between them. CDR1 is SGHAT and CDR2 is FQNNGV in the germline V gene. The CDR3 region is CASSLGGRANTEAFF. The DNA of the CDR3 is TGTGCCAGCAGCTTAGGGGGTCGGGCGAACACTGAAGCTTTCTTT.

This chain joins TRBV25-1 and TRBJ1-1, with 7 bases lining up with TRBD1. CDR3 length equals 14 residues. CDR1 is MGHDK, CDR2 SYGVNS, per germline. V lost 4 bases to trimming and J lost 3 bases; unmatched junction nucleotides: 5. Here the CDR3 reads CASSGPTGDTEAFF. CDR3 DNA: TGTGCCAGCAGTGGACCTACAGGGGACACTGAAGCTTTCTTT.

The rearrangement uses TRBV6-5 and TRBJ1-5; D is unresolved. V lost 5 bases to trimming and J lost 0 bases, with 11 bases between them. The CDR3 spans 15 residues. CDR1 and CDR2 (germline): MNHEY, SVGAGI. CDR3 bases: TGTGCCAGCAGTCGACCAGTTGTTAGCAATCAGCCCCAGCATTTT. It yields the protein CASSRPVVSNQPQHF.

CDR3 nucleotide sequence: TGTGCCAGCAGCTTGGGTAGCGGGTTCTACGAGCAGTACTTC. It encodes CASSLGSGFYEQYF. The rearrangement links TRBV5-4 to TRBJ2-7, with 7 bases matching TRBD2. This CDR3 spans 14 amino acids. Germline assignment: CDR1 SGHNT and CDR2 YYREEE (reference sequence). The junction had 3 bases not matched to a gene; V was cut back by 0 bases and J by 3 bases.

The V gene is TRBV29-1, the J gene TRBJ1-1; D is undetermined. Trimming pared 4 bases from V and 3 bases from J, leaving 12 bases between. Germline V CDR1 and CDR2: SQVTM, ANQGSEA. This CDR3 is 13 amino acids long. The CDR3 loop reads CSVATLGYTEAFF. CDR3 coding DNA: TGCAGCGTTGCAACCCTTGGGTACACTGAAGCTTTCTTT.

The CDR3 region has the DNA TGCGCCAGCAGCCAAGGGCAAGCGAGAAATGAGCAGTTCTTC. This gives the protein CASSQGQARNEQFF. This chain joins TRBV4-1 and TRBJ2-1; no reliable D call. The CDR3 extends over 14 amino acids. Germline CDR1 and CDR2: MGHRA and YSYEKL. Trimming shortened V by 1 base and J by 7 bases, and 11 bases separated the two germline ends.

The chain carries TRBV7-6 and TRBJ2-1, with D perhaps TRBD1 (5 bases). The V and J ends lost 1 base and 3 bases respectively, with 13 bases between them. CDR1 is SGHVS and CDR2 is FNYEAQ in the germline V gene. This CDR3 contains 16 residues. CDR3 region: CASSLVAWGSYNEQFF. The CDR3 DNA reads TGTGCCAGCAGCTTAGTTGCATGGGGCAGCTACAATGAGCAGTTCTTC.

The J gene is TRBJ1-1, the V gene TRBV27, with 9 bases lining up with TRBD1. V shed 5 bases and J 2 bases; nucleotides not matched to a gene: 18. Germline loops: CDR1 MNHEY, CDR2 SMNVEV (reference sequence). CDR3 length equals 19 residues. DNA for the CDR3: TGTGCCAGCAGTCGACTGAAGACCGGGACAGGGCTATTAAACACTGAAGCTTTCTTT. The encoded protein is CASSRLKTGTGLLNTEAFF.

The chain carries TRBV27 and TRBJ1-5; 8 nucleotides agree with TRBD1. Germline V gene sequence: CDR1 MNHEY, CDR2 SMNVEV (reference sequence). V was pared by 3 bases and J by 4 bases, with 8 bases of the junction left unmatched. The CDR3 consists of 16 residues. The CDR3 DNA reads TGTGCCAGCAGTTTGGCAGGGGGCGCGCGGAATCAGCCCCAGCATTTT. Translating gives CASSLAGGARNQPQHF.

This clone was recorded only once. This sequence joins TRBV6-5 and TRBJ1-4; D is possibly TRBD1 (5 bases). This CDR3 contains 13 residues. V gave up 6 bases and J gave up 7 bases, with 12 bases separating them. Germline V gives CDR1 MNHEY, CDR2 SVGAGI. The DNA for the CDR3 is TGTGCCAGCAGGGGGGGAAAGGGTGAAAAACTGTTTTTT. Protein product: CASRGGKGEKLFF.